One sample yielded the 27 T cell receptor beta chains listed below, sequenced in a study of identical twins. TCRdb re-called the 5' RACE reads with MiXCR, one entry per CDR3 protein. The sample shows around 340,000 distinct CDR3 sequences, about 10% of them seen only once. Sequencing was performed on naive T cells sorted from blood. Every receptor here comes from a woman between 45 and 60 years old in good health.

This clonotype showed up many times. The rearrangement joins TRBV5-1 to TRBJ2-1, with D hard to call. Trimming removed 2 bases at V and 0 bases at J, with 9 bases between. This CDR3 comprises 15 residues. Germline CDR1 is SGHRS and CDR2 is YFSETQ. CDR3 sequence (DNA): TGCGCCAGCAGCTTTGATCTAAGCTCCTACAATGAGCAGTTCTTC. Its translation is CASSFDLSSYNEQFF.

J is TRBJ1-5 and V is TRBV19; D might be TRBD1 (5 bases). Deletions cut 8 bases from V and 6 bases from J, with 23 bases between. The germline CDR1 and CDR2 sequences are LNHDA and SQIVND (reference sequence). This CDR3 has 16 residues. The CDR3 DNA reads TGTGCCAGTCGATACTCCGGGACGGGTTCTGCTCAGCCCCAGCATTTT. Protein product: CASRYSGTGSAQPQHF.

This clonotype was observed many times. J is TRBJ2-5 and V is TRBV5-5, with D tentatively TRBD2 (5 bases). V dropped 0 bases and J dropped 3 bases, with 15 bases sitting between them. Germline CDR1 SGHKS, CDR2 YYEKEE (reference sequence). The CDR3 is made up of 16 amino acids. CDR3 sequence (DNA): TGTGCCAGCAGCTTGGGTATTAGCGCACCTGAAGAGACCCAGTACTTC. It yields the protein CASSLGISAPEETQYF.

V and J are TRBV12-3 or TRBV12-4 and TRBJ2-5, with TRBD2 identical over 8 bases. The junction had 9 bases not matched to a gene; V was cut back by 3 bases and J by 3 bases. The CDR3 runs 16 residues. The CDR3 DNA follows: TGTGCCAGCAGTTTGCCCTGGACAGCGGGGGAAGAGACCCAGTACTTC. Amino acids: CASSLPWTAGEETQYF.

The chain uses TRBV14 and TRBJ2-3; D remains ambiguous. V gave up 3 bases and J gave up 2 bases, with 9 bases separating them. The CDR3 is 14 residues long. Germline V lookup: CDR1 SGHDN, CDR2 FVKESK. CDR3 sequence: CASSHYHLTDTQYF. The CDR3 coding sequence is TGTGCCAGCAGCCACTATCACCTCACAGATACGCAGTATTTT.

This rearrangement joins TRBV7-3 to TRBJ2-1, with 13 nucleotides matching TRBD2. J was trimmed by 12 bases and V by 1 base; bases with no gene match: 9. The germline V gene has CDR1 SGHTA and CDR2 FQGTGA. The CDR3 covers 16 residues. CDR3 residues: CASSLITSGRATLQFF. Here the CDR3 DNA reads TGTGCCAGCAGCTTAATCACTAGCGGGAGGGCCACCCTGCAGTTCTTC.

CDR3 coding DNA: TGCAGCGCCGGGGGGGTAGGGACTGAAGCTTTCTTT. Translation gives CSAGGVGTEAFF. This chain joins TRBV29-1 and TRBJ1-1; D is possibly TRBD1 (5 bases). CDR3 length equals 12 residues. Germline V gives CDR1 SQVTM, CDR2 ANQGSEA. Trimming took off 7 bases at V and 5 bases at J, with 14 bases between the two ends.

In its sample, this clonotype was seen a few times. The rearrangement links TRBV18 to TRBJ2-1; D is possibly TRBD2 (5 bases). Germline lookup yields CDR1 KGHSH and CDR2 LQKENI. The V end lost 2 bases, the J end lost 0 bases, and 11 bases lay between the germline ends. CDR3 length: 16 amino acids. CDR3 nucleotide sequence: TGTGCCAGCTCACCAATAACGGGAAGCTCCTACAATGAGCAGTTCTTC. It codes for CASSPITGSSYNEQFF.

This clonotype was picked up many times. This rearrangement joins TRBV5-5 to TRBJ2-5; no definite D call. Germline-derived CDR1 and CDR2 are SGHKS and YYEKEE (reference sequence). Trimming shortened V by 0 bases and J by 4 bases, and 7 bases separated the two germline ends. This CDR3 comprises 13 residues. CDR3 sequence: CASSLEPSETQYF. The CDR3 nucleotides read TGTGCCAGCAGCTTGGAACCCTCAGAGACCCAGTACTTC.

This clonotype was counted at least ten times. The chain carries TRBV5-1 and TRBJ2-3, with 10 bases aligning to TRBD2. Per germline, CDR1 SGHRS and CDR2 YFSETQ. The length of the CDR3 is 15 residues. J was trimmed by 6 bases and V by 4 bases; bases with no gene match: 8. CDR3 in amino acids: CASSRPSGSADTQYF. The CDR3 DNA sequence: TGCGCCAGCAGCAGACCTAGCGGGAGTGCGGATACGCAGTATTTT. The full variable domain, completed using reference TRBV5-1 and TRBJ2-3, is KAGVTQTPRYLIKTRGQQVTLSCSPISGHRSVSWYQQTPGQGLQFLFEYFSETQRNKGNFPGRFSGRQFSNSRSEMNVSTLELGDSALYLCASSRPSGSADTQYFGPGTRLTVL.

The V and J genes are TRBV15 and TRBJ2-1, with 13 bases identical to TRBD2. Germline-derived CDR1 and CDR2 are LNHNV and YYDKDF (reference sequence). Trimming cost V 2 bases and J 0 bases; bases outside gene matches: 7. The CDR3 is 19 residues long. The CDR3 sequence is CATSRYGLAGAGSYNEQFF. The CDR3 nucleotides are TGTGCCACCAGCAGATATGGACTAGCGGGAGCGGGCTCCTACAATGAGCAGTTCTTC.

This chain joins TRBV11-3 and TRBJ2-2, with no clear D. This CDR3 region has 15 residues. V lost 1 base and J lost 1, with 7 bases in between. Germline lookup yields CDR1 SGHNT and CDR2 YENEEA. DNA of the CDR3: TGTGCCAGCAGCTTAGCGGCACAGAACACCGGGGAGCTGTTTTTT. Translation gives CASSLAAQNTGELFF.

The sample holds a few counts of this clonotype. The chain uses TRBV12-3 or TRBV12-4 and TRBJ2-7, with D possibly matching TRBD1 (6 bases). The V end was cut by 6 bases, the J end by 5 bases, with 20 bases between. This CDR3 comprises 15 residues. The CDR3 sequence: CASSVGAGLSHEQYF. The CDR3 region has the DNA TGTGCCAGCAGCGTGGGGGCCGGACTGAGCCACGAGCAGTACTTC.

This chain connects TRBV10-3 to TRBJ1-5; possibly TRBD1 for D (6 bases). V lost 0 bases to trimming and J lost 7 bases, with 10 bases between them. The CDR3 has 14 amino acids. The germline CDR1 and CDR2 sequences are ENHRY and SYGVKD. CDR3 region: CAISESGGGQPQHF. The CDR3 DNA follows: TGTGCCATCAGTGAGTCAGGGGGAGGGCAGCCCCAGCATTTT.

The chain's CDR3 is CASSLGGGPDTQYF. CDR3 DNA: TGTGCCAGCAGCTTAGGCGGAGGGCCAGATACGCAGTATTTT. This chain uses TRBV7-9 with TRBJ2-3; D possibly corresponds to TRBD2 (6 bases). V was clipped by 1 base and J by 4 bases, with 9 bases between them. This CDR3 comprises 14 residues. CDR1 and CDR2 from the germline V gene are SEHNR and FQNEAQ (reference sequence).

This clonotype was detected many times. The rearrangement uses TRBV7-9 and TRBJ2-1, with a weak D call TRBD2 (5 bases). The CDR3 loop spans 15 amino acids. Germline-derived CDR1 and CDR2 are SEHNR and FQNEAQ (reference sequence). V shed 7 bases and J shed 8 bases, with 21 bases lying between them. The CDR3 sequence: CASTPRTPGRDEQFF. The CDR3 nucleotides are TGTGCCAGCACCCCCCGGACTCCGGGCCGCGATGAGCAGTTCTTC. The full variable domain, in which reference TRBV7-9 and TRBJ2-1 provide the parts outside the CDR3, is DTGVSQNPRHKITKRGQNVTFRCDPISEHNRLYWYRQTLGQGPEFLTYFQNEAQLEKSRLLSDRFSAERPKGSFSTLEIQRTEQGDSAMYLCASTPRTPGRDEQFFGPGTRLTVL.

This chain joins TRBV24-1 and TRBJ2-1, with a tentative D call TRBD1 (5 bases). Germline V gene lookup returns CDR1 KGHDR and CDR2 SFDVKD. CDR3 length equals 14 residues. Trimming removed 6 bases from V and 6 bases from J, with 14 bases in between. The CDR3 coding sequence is TGTGCCACCAGTCCTCCAGGGTCGGGCAATGAGCAGTTCTTC. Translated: CATSPPGSGNEQFF.

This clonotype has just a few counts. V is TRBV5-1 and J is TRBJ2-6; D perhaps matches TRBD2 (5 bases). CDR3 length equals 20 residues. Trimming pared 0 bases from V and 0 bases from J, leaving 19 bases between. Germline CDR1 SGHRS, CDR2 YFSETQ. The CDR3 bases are TGCGCCAGCAGCTTGGGCCTCGGACTGTTGTCCCCCTCTGGGGCCAACGTCCTGACTTTC. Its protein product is CASSLGLGLLSPSGANVLTF.

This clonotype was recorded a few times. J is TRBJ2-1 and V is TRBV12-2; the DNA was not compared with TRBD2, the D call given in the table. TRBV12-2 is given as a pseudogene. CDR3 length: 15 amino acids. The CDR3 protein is CARLPGLASYNEQFF. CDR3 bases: TGTGCACGACTGCCGGGACTAGCATCATACAATGAGCAGTTCTTC.

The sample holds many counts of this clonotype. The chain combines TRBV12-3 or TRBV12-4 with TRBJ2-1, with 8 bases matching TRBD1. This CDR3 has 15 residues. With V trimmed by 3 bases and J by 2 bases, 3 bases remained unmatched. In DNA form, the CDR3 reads TGTGCCAGCAGTTTTGCAGGGGGCGCCTACAATGAGCAGTTCTTC. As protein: CASSFAGGAYNEQFF.

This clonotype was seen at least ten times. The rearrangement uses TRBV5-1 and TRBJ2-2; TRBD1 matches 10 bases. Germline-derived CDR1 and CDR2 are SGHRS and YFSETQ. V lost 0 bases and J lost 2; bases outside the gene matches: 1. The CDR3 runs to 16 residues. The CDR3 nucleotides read TGCGCCAGCAGCTTGGGGGACAGGGGAAACACCGGGGAGCTGTTTTTT. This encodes CASSLGDRGNTGELFF.

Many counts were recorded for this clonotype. CDR3 DNA sequence: TGCGCCAGCCGCTCCCAGCTCCAAGAGACCCAGTACTTC. Protein product: CASRSQLQETQYF. This chain uses TRBV5-1 with TRBJ2-5; D uncertain. Germline CDR1 reads SGHRS; CDR2 reads YFSETQ. With 7 bases removed from V and 1 base from J, the gap between germline ends came to 11 bases. This CDR3 comprises 13 residues.

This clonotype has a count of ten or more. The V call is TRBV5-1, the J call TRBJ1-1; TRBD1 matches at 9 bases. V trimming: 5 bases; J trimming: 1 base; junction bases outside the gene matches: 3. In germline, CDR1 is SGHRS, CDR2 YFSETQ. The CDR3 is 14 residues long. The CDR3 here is CASRRDRANTEAFF. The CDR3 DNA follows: TGCGCCAGCAGAAGGGACAGGGCGAACACTGAAGCTTTCTTT.

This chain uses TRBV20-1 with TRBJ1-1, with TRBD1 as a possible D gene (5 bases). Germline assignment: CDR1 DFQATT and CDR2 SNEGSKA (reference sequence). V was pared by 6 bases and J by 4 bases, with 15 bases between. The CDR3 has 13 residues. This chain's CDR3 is CSALVLRGTEAFF. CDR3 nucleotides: TGCAGTGCCCTCGTCTTAAGGGGCACTGAAGCTTTCTTT.

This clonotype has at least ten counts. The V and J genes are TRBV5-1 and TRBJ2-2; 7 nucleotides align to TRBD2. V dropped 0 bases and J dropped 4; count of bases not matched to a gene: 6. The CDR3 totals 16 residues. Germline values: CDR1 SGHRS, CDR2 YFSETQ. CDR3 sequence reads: CASSLAGLVGTGELFF. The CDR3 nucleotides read TGCGCCAGCAGCTTGGCTGGACTAGTCGGCACCGGGGAGCTGTTTTTT.

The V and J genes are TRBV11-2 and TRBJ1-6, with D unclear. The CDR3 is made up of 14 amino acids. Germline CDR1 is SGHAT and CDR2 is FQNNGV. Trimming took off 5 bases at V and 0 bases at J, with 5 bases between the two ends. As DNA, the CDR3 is TGTGCCAGCAGCCCCATCTCCTATAATTCACCCCTCCACTTT. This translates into CASSPISYNSPLHF. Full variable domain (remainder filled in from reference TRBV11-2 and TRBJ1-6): EAGVAQSPRYKIIEKRQSVAFWCNPISGHATLYWYQQILGQGPKLLIQFQNNGVVDDSQLPKDRFSAERLKGVDSTLKIQPAKLEDSAVYLCASSPISYNSPLHFGNGTRLTVT.

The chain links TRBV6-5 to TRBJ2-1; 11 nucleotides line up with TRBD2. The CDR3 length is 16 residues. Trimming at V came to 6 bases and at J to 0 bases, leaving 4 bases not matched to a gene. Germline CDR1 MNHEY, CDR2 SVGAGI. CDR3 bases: TGTGCCAGCAGAGGGACTAGCGGCAGCTCCTACAATGAGCAGTTCTTC. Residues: CASRGTSGSSYNEQFF.